Shown below are 9 T cell receptor beta chains from a single sample sequenced in a study of blood T cells in healthy people across ages. A second PCR, run for roughly 7 to 12 cycles, used a sample-barcoded 5' primer plus a J-beta primer mix. MiXCR, applied by TCRdb to the 5' RACE reads, yields one record per CDR3 protein. The data contain under 800,000 distinct CDR3 sequences, over 20% of them singletons. The sample comprised blood. These receptors originate from an older man in good health.

In its sample, this clonotype was seen many times. This chain connects TRBV4-2 to TRBJ2-1, with TRBD2 matching over 10 bases. After removal of 4 bases from V and 4 bases from J, the junction contained 4 bases not matched to a gene. This CDR3 comprises 15 residues. Looked up from germline, CDR1 is LGHNA and CDR2 is YNFKEQ. The CDR3: CASSLGTSEYNEQFF. CDR3 bases: TGTGCCAGCAGCCTCGGGACTAGCGAGTACAATGAGCAGTTCTTC.

This clonotype has at least ten counts. The chain recombines TRBV7-9 with TRBJ2-3; D is uncertain. The CDR3 spans 13 residues. V dropped 5 bases and J dropped 0 bases, with 6 bases sitting between them. Germline values: CDR1 SEHNR, CDR2 FQNEAQ (reference sequence). The CDR3 loop is CASSLMSTDTQYF. The CDR3, as DNA: TGTGCCAGCAGCCTGATGAGCACAGATACGCAGTATTTT.

This chain links TRBV3-1 with TRBJ1-1, with D uncertain. This CDR3 is 15 amino acids long. V dropped 7 bases and J dropped 1 base, with 16 bases sitting between them. CDR1 is LGHDT, CDR2 YNNKEL, per germline (reference sequence). CDR3 nucleotides: TGTGCCAGCACCCAGGCAGGTACGGAGAACACTGAAGCTTTCTTT. As protein: CASTQAGTENTEAFF.

Only a few counts were recorded for this clonotype. This rearrangement joins TRBV5-1 to TRBJ2-7; 7 bases line up with TRBD2. CDR1 and CDR2 (germline): SGHRS, YFSETQ. With 1 base clipped from V and 2 bases from J, the junction kept 6 bases outside the gene matches. The CDR3 contains 15 residues. CDR3 sequence reads: CASSLLSGGTYEQYF. The CDR3 bases are TGCGCCAGCAGCTTGCTGTCGGGGGGAACCTACGAGCAGTACTTC. Supplemented by reference TRBV5-1 and TRBJ2-7, the full variable domain reads KAGVTQTPRYLIKTRGQQVTLSCSPISGHRSVSWYQQTPGQGLQFLFEYFSETQRNKGNFPGRFSGRQFSNSRSEMNVSTLELGDSALYLCASSLLSGGTYEQYFGPGTRLTVT.

The rearrangement uses TRBV5-1 and TRBJ2-3; D remains unclear. V lost 3 bases and J 0 bases, leaving 11 bases between the germline ends. Germline CDR1 and CDR2: SGHRS and YFSETQ. The CDR3 runs 15 residues. CDR3 bases: TGCGCCAGCAGCTGGGCTCAGCCGAGCACAGATACGCAGTATTTT. It specifies CASSWAQPSTDTQYF. Complete variable domain (other parts from reference TRBV5-1 and TRBJ2-3): KAGVTQTPRYLIKTRGQQVTLSCSPISGHRSVSWYQQTPGQGLQFLFEYFSETQRNKGNFPGRFSGRQFSNSRSEMNVSTLELGDSALYLCASSWAQPSTDTQYFGPGTRLTVL.

This clonotype showed up just a few times. CDR3 region: CASSPRWGSDEQFF. DNA for the CDR3: TGTGCCAGCAGCCCGCGGTGGGGTTCTGATGAGCAGTTCTTC. V and J are TRBV9 and TRBJ2-1; D not resolved. V was shortened by 4 bases and J by 8 bases, with 16 bases between the two germline ends. Germline CDR1 is SGDLS and CDR2 is YYNGEE. The CDR3 runs 14 residues.

This clonotype was counted between two and nine times. The chain links TRBV25-1 to TRBJ1-3; no reliable D call. V dropped 2 bases and J dropped 0 bases, with 8 bases sitting between them. Germline-derived CDR1 and CDR2 are MGHDK and SYGVNS. The CDR3 runs 15 residues. CDR3 loop: CASSEPGGSGNTIYF. The CDR3 nucleotides are TGTGCCAGCAGTGAACCGGGAGGCTCTGGAAACACCATATATTTT.

In the case of this clonotype: One junction end does not reproduce the germline sequence, and a read error may be involved. The chain recombines TRBV28 with TRBJ2-7; D might be TRBD2 (5 bases). The CDR3 spans 14 residues. Germline values: CDR1 MDHEN, CDR2 SYDVKM. The CDR3 region is CPSSSGFTPYEQYF. The DNA of the CDR3 is TGTCCCAGCAGCTCGGGGTTCACCCCCTACGAGCAGTACTTC.

V and J are TRBV9 and TRBJ2-5; 13 positions agree with TRBD2. Losses at the gene ends were 0 bases for V and 6 bases for J; bases not matched to a gene: 11. Germline CDR1 and CDR2: SGDLS and YYNGEE. CDR3 length equals 18 residues. The CDR3 protein is CASSVDPGLAGVRQTQYF. Here the CDR3 DNA reads TGTGCCAGCAGCGTAGATCCCGGACTAGCGGGAGTGAGGCAGACCCAGTACTTC.